This is a list of T cell receptor beta chains from one sample in a study of beta chain features in type 1 diabetes. Sequencing used immunoSEQ multiplex PCR; TCRdb keeps in-frame clones, though not all of them. The sample contains 250,000 to 350,000 clones, approximately 14% of which appear only once. The sequencing sample was made of naive CD4+ T cells from blood. Receptors originate from a man under 40 with type 1 diabetes. Each CDR3 is given with its conserved first and last residue. Fields, in order: J gene, V gene, D gene, clone size, CDR3 DNA, CDR3 protein. A D gene is named only where the DNA matches it firmly. The size field is filled for only some rows; it gives once, few, many or a size class.

TRBJ1-2,TRBV2,TRBD1,-,TGTGCCAGCAGTGAACAGGGGGCAGGTGGCTACACCTTC,CASSEQGAGGYTF
TRBJ1-2,TRBV19,-,-,TGTGCCAGTAGTACGGGGACAAGCACTAACTATGGCTACACCTTC,CASSTGTSTNYGYTF
TRBJ2-7,TRBV10-3,-,few,TGTGCCATCACCCAAGGACAAACCGACTCCTACGAGCAGTACTTC,CAITQGQTDSYEQYF
TRBJ1-5,TRBV28,-,few,TGTGCCAGCAGACTGGGCAATCAGCCCCAGCATTTT,CASRLGNQPQHF
TRBJ2-4,TRBV28,TRBD2,-,TGTGCCAGCAGTTTCCCTCCTAGCGGGAGGGGCATTCAGTACTTC,CASSFPPSGRGIQYF
TRBJ1-5,TRBV7-9,-,few,TGTGCCAGCAGCTTAGCCTCCCAGCCCCAGCATTTT,CASSLASQPQHF
TRBJ2-1,TRBV6-6,-,few,TGTGCCAGCAGTTACCGGGAACCCAATGAGCAGTTCTTC,CASSYREPNEQFF
TRBJ1-2,TRBV6-6,-,few,TGTGCCAGCGAGGAGGGTGTTTATGGCTACACCTTC,CASEEGVYGYTF
TRBJ2-6,TRBV9,-,few,TGTGCCAGCCAGCAGGGGCGAGGGGCCAACGTCCTGACTTTC,CASQQGRGANVLTF
TRBJ2-2,TRBV5-4,TRBD1,-,TGTGCCAGCAGCTCCTTAGGGGGCAAGTCTACCGGGGAGCTGTTTTTT,CASSSLGGKSTGELFF
TRBJ2-3,TRBV29-1,TRBD2,-,TGCAGTACTAGCGGCGGCTCGAAGACGCAGTATTTT,CSTSGGSKTQYF
TRBJ2-1,TRBV10-3,-,-,TGTGCCATCAGTCGCTCCGGGTCCACCCTCTTCAATGAGCAGTTCTTC,CAISRSGSTLFNEQFF
TRBJ2-7,TRBV27,TRBD1,-,TGTGCCAGCAGTCGCGCGGGACAGGAGTTCTACGAGCAGTACTTC,CASSRAGQEFYEQYF
TRBJ1-5,TRBV20-1,-,few,TGCAGTGCTAGAGAGCAGGAACCCCAGCATTTT,CSAREQEPQHF
TRBJ2-5,TRBV9,TRBD2,-,TGTGCCAGCAGCGTACTAGCGGGAGTACAAGAGACCCAGTACTTC,CASSVLAGVQETQYF
TRBJ2-5,TRBV2,TRBD2,-,TGTGCCAGCAGTGACGGGAGGGGAGAGACCCAGTACTTC,CASSDGRGETQYF
TRBJ2-5,TRBV28,-,few,TGTGCCAGCAGGGGGGCGGGTGGTGGGGAGACCCAGTACTTC,CASRGAGGGETQYF
TRBJ2-5,TRBV28,TRBD1,few,TGTGCCAGCACCGCCGGGACAGGGGGTGGAAAGACCCAGTACTTC,CASTAGTGGGKTQYF
TRBJ2-3,TRBV5-1,TRBD2,-,TGCGCCAGTTCGAAGCGGGAGGGCGCAGATACGCAGTATTTT,CASSKREGADTQYF
TRBJ1-1,TRBV28,-,few,TGTGCCAGCAGTTTACGGTCAGGGTTTGGCACTGAAGCTTTCTTT,CASSLRSGFGTEAFF